These 10 T cell receptor beta chains were all obtained from the same sample, sequenced in a study of T cells after yellow fever vaccination. From the 5' RACE reads, TCRdb called clonotypes with MiXCR, one entry per CDR3 protein. The table shows about 300,000 distinct CDR3 sequences, with 8.7% occurring only once. Material: CD4+ T cells sorted from PBMCs, obtained 5 days after the yellow fever booster vaccination. These receptors were collected from a man between 18 and 35 years old who received the YFV17D yellow fever vaccine.

This clonotype has a handful of counts. The rearrangement joins TRBV7-3 to TRBJ1-5; TRBD1 agrees at 9 bases. Germline CDR1 SGHTA, CDR2 FQGTGA. With 10 bases clipped from V and 4 bases from J, the junction kept 8 bases outside the gene matches. The length of the CDR3 is 14 residues. The CDR3 DNA reads TGTGCCATCTCCAGGGACAGGGTTAATCAGCCCCAGCATTTT. This gives the protein CAISRDRVNQPQHF.

This clonotype has only a few counts. For the CDR3, the DNA is TGTGCCAGCAGCCGCACGTTTGGCACCGGGGAGCTGTTTTTT. It translates to CASSRTFGTGELFF. The chain is built from TRBV3-1 and TRBJ2-2; no clear D. V dropped 4 bases and J dropped 4 bases, with 10 bases sitting between them. The germline V gene encodes CDR1 LGHDT and CDR2 YNNKEL (reference sequence). The CDR3 loop spans 14 amino acids.

This clonotype was picked up many times. The chain couples TRBV7-2 to TRBJ2-1; possible D gene TRBD1, 5 bases. Germline values: CDR1 SGHTA, CDR2 FQGNSA. The CDR3 has 15 amino acids. Trimming removed 3 bases from V and 9 bases from J, with 18 bases in between. CDR3 residues: CASSFQPDIYSEQFF. Written as DNA, the CDR3 is TGTGCCAGCAGCTTTCAACCGGACATCTATAGTGAGCAGTTCTTC.

The J gene is TRBJ2-7, the V gene TRBV6-1, with D possibly called TRBD1 or TRBD2 (5 bases each). The CDR3 runs to 13 residues. V lost 4 bases and J 2 bases, leaving 9 bases between the germline ends. In germline, CDR1 is MNHNS, CDR2 SASEGT. CDR3 DNA sequence: TGTGCCAGCAGTGGGGACGGGACCTACGAGCAGTACGTC. Translation gives CASSGDGTYEQYV.

This clonotype was counted a few times. The chain links TRBV6-2 or TRBV6-3 to TRBJ1-1, with 11 bases aligning to TRBD1. V shed 3 bases and J 1 base; nucleotides not matched to a gene: 1. This CDR3 has 15 residues. Germline values: CDR1 MNHEY, CDR2 SVGEGT. CDR3 coding DNA: TGTGCCAGCAGTTATGGGACAGGGGGGAACACTGAAGCTTTCTTT. Amino acids: CASSYGTGGNTEAFF.

The V and J genes are TRBV11-2 and TRBJ1-3; possible D gene TRBD1, 5 bases. Germline V gives CDR1 SGHAT, CDR2 FQNNGV. Trimming removed 5 bases at V and 8 bases at J, with 16 bases between. The CDR3 covers 14 residues. For the CDR3, the DNA is TGTGCCAGCAGCAGCACGACAGCAGTAGACACCATATATTTT. Translated, it gives CASSSTTAVDTIYF.

This clonotype was seen a handful of times. This rearrangement joins TRBV18 to TRBJ1-2, with 8 bases lining up with TRBD1. The CDR3 is made up of 15 amino acids. CDR1 KGHSH and CDR2 LQKENI come from the germline V gene. V lost 2 bases, J lost 5 bases, and 7 bases stayed unmatched. CDR3 DNA sequence: TGTGCCAGCTCACCAGCCGGACAGGGTGTGTATGGCTACACCTTC. Its protein is CASSPAGQGVYGYTF.

This clonotype came up many times. The chain couples TRBV5-1 to TRBJ2-3; D may be TRBD1 (6 bases). Looked up from germline, CDR1 is SGHRS and CDR2 is YFSETQ. The CDR3 length is 14 residues. V was pared by 0 bases and J by 3 bases, with 8 bases between. CDR3 protein: CASSLGTATDTQYF. CDR3 DNA sequence: TGCGCCAGCAGCTTGGGGACAGCTACAGATACGCAGTATTTT.

The chain employs TRBV12-3 or TRBV12-4 and TRBJ1-2; tentatively, D is TRBD1 (5 bases). Between the trimmed V and J ends, which lost 4 bases and 8 bases, there was a span of 11 bases. CDR3 size: 12 residues. The CDR3 region is CASSSRVEGYTF. In DNA, the CDR3 is TGTGCCAGCAGTTCCAGGGTTGAAGGCTACACCTTC.

This clonotype was seen at least ten times. The rearrangement joins TRBV7-9 to TRBJ1-1; the D gene is possibly TRBD1 (6 bases). V was cut by 5 bases and J by 10 bases, with 20 bases left in between. This CDR3 is 14 amino acids long. The germline gives CDR1 SEHNR, CDR2 FQNEAQ (reference sequence). In nucleotides, the CDR3 is TGTGCCAGCAGCACCCACCAGGGGTTTGCGTCAGCTTTCTTT. Translated, it gives CASSTHQGFASAFF.